Below are 24 T cell receptor beta chains sequenced from a single sample in a study of early T cells in non-severe SARS-CoV-2 infection. MiXCR, run by TCRdb on the 5' RACE reads, gives a single entry per CDR3 protein. This sample has about 55,000 distinct CDR3 sequences; 15% occur once, and the top ten carry 10%. The sample here was whole blood, taken at baseline. Receptor source: an adult who was a healthcare worker with PCR-confirmed SARS-CoV-2 infection or an uninfected control (not recorded which).

CDR3 nucleotides: TGTGCTAGTGCTCAAGTATTGGGGAATGAGCAGTTCTTC. The encoded protein is CASAQVLGNEQFF. The chain uses TRBV12-5 and TRBJ2-1, with D hard to call. The CDR3 has 13 residues. Germline loops: CDR1 LGHNT, CDR2 FRNRAP. Trimming took 7 bases from V and 7 from J, leaving 14 bases between them.

V is TRBV10-2 and J is TRBJ1-1, with 8 bases lining up with TRBD1. The trim removed 10 bases at V and 1 base at J, leaving 5 bases unmatched. The CDR3 consists of 13 residues. Germline CDR1 WSHSY, CDR2 SAAADI. CDR3 coding DNA: TGCGCCACCAGGGGACAGGCGAACACTGAAGCTTTCTTT. Its translation is CATRGQANTEAFF.

This clonotype was recorded many times. The chain recombines TRBV28 with TRBJ2-7; D unresolved. Germline V CDR1 and CDR2: MDHEN, SYDVKM. V shed 2 bases and J shed 7 bases, with 15 bases lying between them. The CDR3 has 14 amino acids. The CDR3 nucleotides read TGTGCCAGCAGTTTAGACGGTGCACTACGTGAGCAGTACTTC. Protein: CASSLDGALREQYF. Full variable domain (rest looked up from reference TRBV28 and TRBJ2-7): DVKVTQSSRYLVKRTGEKVFLECVQDMDHENMFWYRQDPGLGLRLIYFSYDVKMKEKGDIPEGYSVSREKKERFSLILESASTNQTSMYLCASSLDGALREQYFGPGTRLTVT.

The table lists this clonotype with a few counts. This sequence joins TRBV20-1 and TRBJ1-1; perhaps TRBD1 as D (6 bases). Germline V CDR1 and CDR2: DFQATT, SNEGSKA (reference sequence). V lost 8 bases to trimming and J lost 1 base, with 8 bases between them. The CDR3 loop spans 11 amino acids. The chain's CDR3 is CSSQGNTEAFF. The CDR3 nucleotides read TGCAGTTCACAGGGGAACACTGAAGCTTTCTTT.

At least ten counts were recorded for this clonotype. The rearrangement uses TRBV28 and TRBJ2-4; 7 positions match TRBD2. Trimming removed 2 bases from V and 2 bases from J; junction bases left unmatched: 3. Per the germline V gene, CDR1 is MDHEN and CDR2 is SYDVKM. This CDR3 region has 15 residues. The CDR3 loop is CASSLAGVTKNIQYF. CDR3 DNA sequence: TGTGCCAGCAGTTTAGCGGGAGTGACCAAAAACATTCAGTACTTC.

CDR3 sequence (DNA): TGCAGTGTAGGGACTAGCCCTCCCTACGAGCAGTACTTC. This codes for CSVGTSPPYEQYF. The rearrangement joins TRBV20-1 to TRBJ2-7; 9 nucleotides agree with TRBD2. This CDR3 region has 13 residues. The V segment lost 7 bases and the J segment 2 bases; nucleotides outside the gene matches: 6. Germline CDR1 and CDR2: DFQATT and SNEGSKA (reference sequence).

The gene calls are TRBV29-1 and TRBJ2-1; 7 bases are a match to TRBD1. The CDR3 covers 12 residues. With 4 bases clipped from V and 7 bases from J, the junction kept 4 bases outside the gene matches. CDR1 is SQVTM and CDR2 is ANQGSEA in the germline V gene. As DNA, the CDR3 is TGCAGCGTTGGACAGGGTACAAATGAGCAGTTCTTC. Its translation is CSVGQGTNEQFF.

This clonotype was counted a few times. This rearrangement joins TRBV9 to TRBJ1-2; 9 bases align to TRBD1. Trimming took 4 bases from V and 6 from J; bases not matched to a gene: 10. This CDR3 comprises 15 residues. The germline V gene encodes CDR1 SGDLS and CDR2 YYNGEE. The CDR3 nucleotides read TGTGCCAGCAGCCCAGAGGGACAGGGTTTCAATGGCTACACCTTC. Protein sequence: CASSPEGQGFNGYTF.

The CDR3 nucleotides are TGTGCCAGCAGTTACTCCCCCGGGGCGGGTATTGAAAAACTGTTTTTT. Translated, it gives CASSYSPGAGIEKLFF. The chain carries TRBV6-5 and TRBJ1-4; weak D call: TRBD1 (5 bases). Trimming took 0 bases from V and 7 from J, leaving 15 bases between them. The CDR3 covers 16 residues. Germline V gives CDR1 MNHEY, CDR2 SVGAGI.

This clonotype was seen repeatedly, ten times or more. This rearrangement joins TRBV28 to TRBJ2-2, with D maybe TRBD1 (6 bases). V was trimmed by 7 bases and J by 3 bases, leaving 24 bases between them. The CDR3 sequence is 18 residues long. Germline assignment: CDR1 MDHEN and CDR2 SYDVKM. CDR3 sequence: CASIPRAGRGTDTGELFF. The CDR3 nucleotides are TGTGCCAGCATCCCCCGGGCAGGCAGGGGCACGGACACCGGGGAGCTGTTTTTT.

This clonotype was found many times. The V and J genes are TRBV12-3 or TRBV12-4 and TRBJ1-2; a possible D gene is TRBD1 (6 bases). V gave up 5 bases and J gave up 7 bases, with 17 bases separating them. The CDR3 is made up of 14 amino acids. CDR3: CASSRGGSTGGYTF. The CDR3 coding sequence is TGTGCCAGCAGTCGCGGGGGCTCTACAGGTGGCTACACCTTC.

The V and J genes are TRBV3-1 and TRBJ1-3; D is unresolved. The CDR3 has 17 residues. Germline CDR1 and CDR2: LGHDT and YNNKEL (reference sequence). The ends were cut back, 0 bases at V and 0 bases at J, with 12 bases in the middle. In DNA form, the CDR3 reads TGTGCCAGCAGCCAAGATCTTAACACTCCCTCTGGAAACACCATATATTTT. This codes for CASSQDLNTPSGNTIYF.

This clonotype was recorded many times. V usage is TRBV28 and J usage is TRBJ1-1; a possible D gene is TRBD1 (6 bases). CDR1 MDHEN and CDR2 SYDVKM come from the germline V gene. The CDR3 covers 15 residues. V lost 5 bases and J 4 bases, leaving 17 bases between the germline ends. The DNA of the CDR3 is TGTGCCAGCAGTCCGCGCAGGGGAGCGGGCACTGAAGCTTTCTTT. It is translated as CASSPRRGAGTEAFF.

This clonotype was recorded many times. V is TRBV28 and J is TRBJ2-5, with D unresolved. Germline CDR1 and CDR2: MDHEN and SYDVKM. Between the trimmed V and J ends, which lost 1 base and 4 bases, there was a span of 10 bases. This CDR3 has 14 amino acids. The CDR3 sequence: CASSLFTLGETQYF. CDR3 sequence (DNA): TGTGCCAGCAGTTTATTCACCTTGGGAGAGACCCAGTACTTC.

In this sample, this clonotype turned up a few times. DNA for the CDR3: TGTGCCAGCAGCTCGAGACAGAGCTCCTACGAGCAGTACTTC. Protein product: CASSSRQSSYEQYF. This chain connects TRBV11-2 to TRBJ2-7, with a tentative D call TRBD1 (5 bases). V shed 4 bases and J shed 0 bases, with 10 bases lying between them. Germline assignment: CDR1 SGHAT and CDR2 FQNNGV. The CDR3 covers 14 residues. The entire variable domain, with the rest obtained from reference TRBV11-2 and TRBJ2-7, is as follows: EAGVAQSPRYKIIEKRQSVAFWCNPISGHATLYWYQQILGQGPKLLIQFQNNGVVDDSQLPKDRFSAERLKGVDSTLKIQPAKLEDSAVYLCASSSRQSSYEQYFGPGTRLTVT.

This chain uses TRBV6-6 with TRBJ2-7; D is perhaps TRBD1 or TRBD2 (5 bases each). The CDR3 spans 14 residues. CDR1 is MNHNY, CDR2 SVGAGI, per germline (reference sequence). The V and J ends lost 6 bases and 0 bases respectively, with 12 bases between them. CDR3 nucleotide sequence: TGTGCCAGCAGACACTGGGACGACTCCTACGAGCAGTACTTC. The encoded protein is CASRHWDDSYEQYF.

This clonotype was found a few times. The chain carries TRBV5-1 and TRBJ2-7; unclear D gene. Trimming removed 0 bases at V and 0 bases at J, with 7 bases between. CDR1 SGHRS and CDR2 YFSETQ come from the germline V gene. The CDR3 has 14 amino acids. CDR3 amino acids: CASSLDQSSYEQYF. CDR3 DNA: TGCGCCAGCAGCTTGGATCAGAGCTCCTACGAGCAGTACTTC. The variable domain in full, completed from reference TRBV5-1 and TRBJ2-7, reads KAGVTQTPRYLIKTRGQQVTLSCSPISGHRSVSWYQQTPGQGLQFLFEYFSETQRNKGNFPGRFSGRQFSNSRSEMNVSTLELGDSALYLCASSLDQSSYEQYFGPGTRLTVT.

The chain couples TRBV10-1 to TRBJ2-7; D is ambiguous. V dropped 3 bases and J dropped 0 bases, with 15 bases sitting between them. The CDR3 sequence is 16 residues long. CDR1 is WNHNN, CDR2 SYGVQD, per germline (reference sequence). The CDR3 DNA is TGCGCCAGCAGTGACCGCATCTTGTCGGCCTCCTACGAGCAGTACTTC. The encoded protein is CASSDRILSASYEQYF.

The gene calls are TRBV20-1 and TRBJ2-3; D is uncertain. Germline V gene sequence: CDR1 DFQATT, CDR2 SNEGSKA (reference sequence). This CDR3 comprises 14 residues. V was clipped by 3 bases and J by 6 bases, with 16 bases between them. CDR3: CSASPSGQGDTQYF. As DNA, the CDR3 is TGCAGTGCTAGCCCTTCGGGCCAAGGGGATACGCAGTATTTT.

Turning to this clonotype: Germline and junction disagree at one end, which may indicate a read error. The rearrangement uses TRBV12-3 or TRBV12-4 and TRBJ2-3; a possible D gene is TRBD2 (5 bases). This CDR3 region has 14 residues. The chain's CDR3 is CASSLARGTDTQYF. CDR3 coding DNA: TGTGCCAGCAGCTTAGCGCGGGGCACAGATACGCAGTATTTT.

This clonotype was detected a few times. The chain has TRBV27 and TRBJ2-5, with D unresolved. Germline CDR1 MNHEY, CDR2 SMNVEV (reference sequence). The V end lost 0 bases, the J end lost 0 bases, and 8 bases lay between the germline ends. The CDR3 has 15 amino acids. The CDR3 reads CASSLSEMYQETQYF. CDR3 sequence (DNA): TGTGCCAGCAGTTTATCGGAGATGTACCAAGAGACCCAGTACTTC.

The genes are TRBV3-1 and TRBJ2-3; no reliable D call. Germline assignment: CDR1 LGHDT and CDR2 YNNKEL (reference sequence). Trimming shortened V by 5 bases and J by 5 bases, and 8 bases separated the two germline ends. CDR3 length: 12 residues. CDR3 coding DNA: TGTGCCAGCAGCAACGAAGGAGATACGCAGTATTTT. Its protein is CASSNEGDTQYF.

The gene calls are TRBV5-1 and TRBJ2-7; D remains ambiguous. Germline lookup yields CDR1 SGHRS and CDR2 YFSETQ. With 0 bases removed from V and 0 bases from J, the gap between germline ends came to 10 bases. The length of the CDR3 is 15 residues. The CDR3 region has the DNA TGCGCCAGCAGCTTGGAGTCAGCAGACTCCTACGAGCAGTACTTC. Translation: CASSLESADSYEQYF. Combining the CDR3 with reference TRBV5-1 and TRBJ2-7 gives the whole variable domain KAGVTQTPRYLIKTRGQQVTLSCSPISGHRSVSWYQQTPGQGLQFLFEYFSETQRNKGNFPGRFSGRQFSNSRSEMNVSTLELGDSALYLCASSLESADSYEQYFGPGTRLTVT.

The chain recombines TRBV12-3 or TRBV12-4 with TRBJ2-3; 7 nucleotides agree with TRBD1. The CDR3 loop spans 15 amino acids. J lost 2 bases, V lost 6 bases, and 8 bases had no gene match. This chain's CDR3 is CASSPRDSVTDTQYF. The CDR3 region has the DNA TGTGCCAGCAGCCCTCGGGACAGCGTCACAGATACGCAGTATTTT.